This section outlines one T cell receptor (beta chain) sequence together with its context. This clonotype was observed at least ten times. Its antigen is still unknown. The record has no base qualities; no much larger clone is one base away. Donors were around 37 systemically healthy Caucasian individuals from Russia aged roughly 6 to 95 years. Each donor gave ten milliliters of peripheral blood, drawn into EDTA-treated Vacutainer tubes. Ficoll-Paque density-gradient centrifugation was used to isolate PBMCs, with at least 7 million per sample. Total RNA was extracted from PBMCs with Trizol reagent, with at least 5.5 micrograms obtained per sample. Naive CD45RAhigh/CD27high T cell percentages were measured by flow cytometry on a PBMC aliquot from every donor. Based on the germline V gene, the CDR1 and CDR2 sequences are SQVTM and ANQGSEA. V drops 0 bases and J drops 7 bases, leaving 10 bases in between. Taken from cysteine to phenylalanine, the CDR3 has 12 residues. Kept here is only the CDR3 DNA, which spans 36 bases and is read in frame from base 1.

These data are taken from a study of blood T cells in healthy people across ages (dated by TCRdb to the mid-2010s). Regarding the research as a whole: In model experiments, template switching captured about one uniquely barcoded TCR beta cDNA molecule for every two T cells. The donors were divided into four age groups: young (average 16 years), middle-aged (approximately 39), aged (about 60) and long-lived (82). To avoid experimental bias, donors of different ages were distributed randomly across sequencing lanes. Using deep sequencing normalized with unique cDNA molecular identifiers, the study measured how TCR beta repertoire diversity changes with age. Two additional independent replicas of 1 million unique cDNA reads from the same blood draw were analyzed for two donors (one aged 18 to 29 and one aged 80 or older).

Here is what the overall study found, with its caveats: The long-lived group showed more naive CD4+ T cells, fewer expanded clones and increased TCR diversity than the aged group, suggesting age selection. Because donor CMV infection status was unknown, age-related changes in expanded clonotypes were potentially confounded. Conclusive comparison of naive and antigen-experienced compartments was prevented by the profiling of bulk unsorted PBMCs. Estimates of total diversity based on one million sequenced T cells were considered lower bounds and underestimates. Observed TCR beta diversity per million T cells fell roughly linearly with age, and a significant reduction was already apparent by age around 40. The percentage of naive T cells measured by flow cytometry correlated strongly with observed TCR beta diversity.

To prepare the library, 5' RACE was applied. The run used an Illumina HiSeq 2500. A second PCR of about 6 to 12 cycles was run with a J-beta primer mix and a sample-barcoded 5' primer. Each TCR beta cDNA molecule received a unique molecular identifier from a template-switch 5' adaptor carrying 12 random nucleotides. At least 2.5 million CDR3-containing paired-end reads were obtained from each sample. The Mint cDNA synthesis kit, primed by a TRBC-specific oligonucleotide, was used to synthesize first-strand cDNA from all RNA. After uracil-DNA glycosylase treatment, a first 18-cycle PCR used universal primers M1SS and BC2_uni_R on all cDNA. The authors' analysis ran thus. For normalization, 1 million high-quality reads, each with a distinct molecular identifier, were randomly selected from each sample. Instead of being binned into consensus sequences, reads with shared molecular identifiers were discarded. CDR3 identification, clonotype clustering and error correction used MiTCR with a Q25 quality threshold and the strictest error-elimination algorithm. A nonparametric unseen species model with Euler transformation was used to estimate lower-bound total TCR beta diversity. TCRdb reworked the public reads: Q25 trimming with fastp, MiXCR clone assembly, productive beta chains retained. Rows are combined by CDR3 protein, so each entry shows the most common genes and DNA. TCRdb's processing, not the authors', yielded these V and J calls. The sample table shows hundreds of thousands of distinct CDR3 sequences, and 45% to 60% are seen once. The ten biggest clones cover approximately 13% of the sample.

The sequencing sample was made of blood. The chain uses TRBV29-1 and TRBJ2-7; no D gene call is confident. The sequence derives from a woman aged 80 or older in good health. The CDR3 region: CSVEESLAEQYF. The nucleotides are TGCAGCGTTGAAGAATCCCTCGCTGAGCAGTACTTC.